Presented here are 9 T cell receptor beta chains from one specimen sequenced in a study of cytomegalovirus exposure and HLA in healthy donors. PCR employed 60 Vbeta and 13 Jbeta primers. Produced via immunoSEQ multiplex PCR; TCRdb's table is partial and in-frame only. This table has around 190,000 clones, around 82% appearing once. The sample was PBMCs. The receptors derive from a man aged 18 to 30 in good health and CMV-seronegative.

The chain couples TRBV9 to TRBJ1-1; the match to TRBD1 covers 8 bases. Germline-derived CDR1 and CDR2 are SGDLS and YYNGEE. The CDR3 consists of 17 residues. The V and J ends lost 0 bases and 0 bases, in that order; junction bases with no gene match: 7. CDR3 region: CASSVAAGGIVNTEAFF. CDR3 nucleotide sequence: TGTGCCAGCAGCGTAGCCGCAGGGGGCATAGTGAACACTGAAGCTTTCTTT.

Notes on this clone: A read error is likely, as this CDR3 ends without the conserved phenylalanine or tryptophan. CDR3 amino acids: CASRSLAGDSKNIQYL. DNA of the CDR3: TGTGCCAGCAGGTCACTAGCGGGAGATTCCAAAAACATTCAGTACCTC. This chain uses TRBV4-2 with TRBJ2-4; 11 positions match TRBD2. The CDR3 consists of 16 residues. V lost 6 bases to trimming and J lost 2 bases; unmatched junction nucleotides: 6. CDR1 LGHNA and CDR2 YNFKEQ come from the germline V gene.

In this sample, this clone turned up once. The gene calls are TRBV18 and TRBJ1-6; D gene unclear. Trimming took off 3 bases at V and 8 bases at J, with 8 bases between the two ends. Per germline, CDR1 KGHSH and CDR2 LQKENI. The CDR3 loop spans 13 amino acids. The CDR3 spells CASSPFSDSPLHF. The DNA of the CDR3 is TGTGCCAGCTCACCCTTTTCAGATTCACCCCTCCACTTT.

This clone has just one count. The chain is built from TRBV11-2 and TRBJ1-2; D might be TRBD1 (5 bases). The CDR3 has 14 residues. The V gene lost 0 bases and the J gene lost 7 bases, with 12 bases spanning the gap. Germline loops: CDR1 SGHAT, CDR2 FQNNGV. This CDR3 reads CASSLDLVTVGYTF. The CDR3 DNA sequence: TGTGCCAGCAGCTTAGATCTGGTGACAGTTGGCTACACCTTC.

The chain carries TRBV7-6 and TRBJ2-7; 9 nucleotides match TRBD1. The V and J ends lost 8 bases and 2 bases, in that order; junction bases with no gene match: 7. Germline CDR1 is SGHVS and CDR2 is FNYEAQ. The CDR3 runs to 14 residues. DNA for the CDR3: TGTGCCAGCCTGCCGGGACAGGGACCCTACGAGCAGTACTTC. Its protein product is CASLPGQGPYEQYF. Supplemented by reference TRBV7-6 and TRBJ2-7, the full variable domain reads GAGVSQSPRYKVTKRGQDVALRCDPISGHVSLYWYRQALGQGPEFLTYFNYEAQQDKSGLPNDRFSAERPEGSISTLTIQRTEQRDSAMYRCASLPGQGPYEQYFGPGTRLTVT.

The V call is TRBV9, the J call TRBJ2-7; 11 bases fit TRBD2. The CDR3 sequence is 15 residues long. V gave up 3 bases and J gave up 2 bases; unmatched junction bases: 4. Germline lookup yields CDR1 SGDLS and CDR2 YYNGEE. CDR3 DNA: TGTGCCAGCAGCGCTAGCGGGAGGCCTACCTACGAGCAGTACTTC. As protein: CASSASGRPTYEQYF.

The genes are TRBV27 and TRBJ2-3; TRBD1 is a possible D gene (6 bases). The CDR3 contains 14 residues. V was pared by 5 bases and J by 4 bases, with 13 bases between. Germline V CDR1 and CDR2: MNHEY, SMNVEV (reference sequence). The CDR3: CASSLRGRADTQYF. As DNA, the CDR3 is TGTGCCAGCAGTCTCAGGGGTAGAGCAGATACGCAGTATTTT.

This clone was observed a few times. The CDR3 spells CASSRDSEAGGQFF. DNA for the CDR3: TGTGCCAGCAGCCGAGACTCGGAAGCGGGAGGGCAGTTCTTC. The chain couples TRBV4-2 to TRBJ2-1; 9 nucleotides match TRBD2. The germline CDR1 and CDR2 sequences are LGHNA and YNFKEQ. The CDR3 runs to 14 residues. V shed 4 bases and J 12 bases; nucleotides not matched to a gene: 10.

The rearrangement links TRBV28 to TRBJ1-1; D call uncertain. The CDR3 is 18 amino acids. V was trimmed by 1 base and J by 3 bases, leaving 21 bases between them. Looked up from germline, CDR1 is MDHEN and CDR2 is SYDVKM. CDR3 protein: CASSLFGRGRTEDTEAFF. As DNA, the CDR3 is TGTGCCAGCAGTTTATTCGGTAGAGGTAGGACGGAGGACACTGAAGCTTTCTTT.